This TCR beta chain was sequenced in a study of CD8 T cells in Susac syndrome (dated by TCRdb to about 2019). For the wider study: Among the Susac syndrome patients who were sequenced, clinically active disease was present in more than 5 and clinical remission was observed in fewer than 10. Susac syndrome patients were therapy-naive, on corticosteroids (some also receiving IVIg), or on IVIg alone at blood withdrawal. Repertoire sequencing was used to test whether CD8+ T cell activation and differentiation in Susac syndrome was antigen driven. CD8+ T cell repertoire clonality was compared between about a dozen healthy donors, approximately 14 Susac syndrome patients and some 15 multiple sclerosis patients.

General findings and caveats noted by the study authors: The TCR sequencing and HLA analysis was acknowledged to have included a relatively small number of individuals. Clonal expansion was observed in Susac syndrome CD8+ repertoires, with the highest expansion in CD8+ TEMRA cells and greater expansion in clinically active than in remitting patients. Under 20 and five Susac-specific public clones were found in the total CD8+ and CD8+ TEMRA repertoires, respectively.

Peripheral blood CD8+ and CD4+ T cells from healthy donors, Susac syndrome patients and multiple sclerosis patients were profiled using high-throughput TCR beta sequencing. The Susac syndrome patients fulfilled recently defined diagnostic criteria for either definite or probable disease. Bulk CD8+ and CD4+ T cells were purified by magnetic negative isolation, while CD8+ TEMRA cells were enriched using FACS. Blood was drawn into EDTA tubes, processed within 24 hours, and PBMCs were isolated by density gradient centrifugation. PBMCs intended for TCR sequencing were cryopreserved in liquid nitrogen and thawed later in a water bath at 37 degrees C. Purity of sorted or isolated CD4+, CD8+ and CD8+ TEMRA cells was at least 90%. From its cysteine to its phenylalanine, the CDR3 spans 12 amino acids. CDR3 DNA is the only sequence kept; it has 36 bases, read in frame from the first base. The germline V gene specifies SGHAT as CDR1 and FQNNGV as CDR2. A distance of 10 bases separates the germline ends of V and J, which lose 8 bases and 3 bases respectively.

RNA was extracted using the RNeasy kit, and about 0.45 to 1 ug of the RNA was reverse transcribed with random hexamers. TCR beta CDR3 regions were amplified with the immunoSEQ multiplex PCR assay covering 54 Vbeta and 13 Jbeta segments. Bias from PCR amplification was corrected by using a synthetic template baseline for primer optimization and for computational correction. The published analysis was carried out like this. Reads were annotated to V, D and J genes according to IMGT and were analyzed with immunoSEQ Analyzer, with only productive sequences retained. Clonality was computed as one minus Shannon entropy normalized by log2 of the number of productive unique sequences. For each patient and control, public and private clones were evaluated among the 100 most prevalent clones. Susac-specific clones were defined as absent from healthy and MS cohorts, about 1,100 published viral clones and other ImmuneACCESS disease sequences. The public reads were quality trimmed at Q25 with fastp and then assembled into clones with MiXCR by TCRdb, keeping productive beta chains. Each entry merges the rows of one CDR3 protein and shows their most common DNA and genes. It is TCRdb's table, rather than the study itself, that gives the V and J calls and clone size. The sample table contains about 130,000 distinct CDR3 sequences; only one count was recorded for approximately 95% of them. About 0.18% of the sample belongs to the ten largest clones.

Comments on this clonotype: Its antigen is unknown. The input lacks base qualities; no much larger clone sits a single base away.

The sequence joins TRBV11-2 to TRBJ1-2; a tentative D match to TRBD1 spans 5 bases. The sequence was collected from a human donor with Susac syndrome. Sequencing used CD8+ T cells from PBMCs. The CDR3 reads CASGDPYYGYTF. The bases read TGTGCCAGCGGGGACCCCTACTATGGCTACACCTTC.